The 28 T cell receptor beta chains presented below share a single source sample, sequenced in a study of metastatic and nonmetastatic thyroid tumors. Thyroid surgery took place with no prior treatment in any patient. TCRdb called clones again from the PCR reads with MiXCR. Among 30,000 or so clones, around 7% were seen once, and the ten largest hold around 45%. Sequencing used blood. The receptors originated from a female donor with papillary thyroid cancer or a benign thyroid nodule (not recorded which). Some clones in this sample may be carry-over from other donors' samples.

This clone was seen many times. The chain links TRBV4-3 to TRBJ2-5, with D maybe TRBD2 (6 bases). The CDR3 has 17 amino acids. Germline V gene data show CDR1 as LGHNA and CDR2 as YSLEER. The CDR3 loop reads CRQHKWEDGTVQETQYF. The CDR3 region has the DNA TGCCGCCAGCATAAGTGGGAGGATGGAACCGTCCAAGAGACCCAGTACTTC.

This clone has a count of ten or more. V and J are TRBV15 and TRBJ2-2; TRBD1 agrees at 7 bases. The V gene end was trimmed by 5 bases and the J gene end by 7 bases; junction bases not matched to a gene: 4. The CDR3 has 13 residues. CDR1 and CDR2 from the germline V gene are LNHNV and YYDKDF (reference sequence). The DNA for the CDR3 is TGTGCCACCAGCGCGACAGGGAACGGGGAGCTGTTTTTT. Protein product: CATSATGNGELFF. Based on the CDR3 plus reference TRBV15 and TRBJ2-2, the full variable domain is DAMVIQNPRYQVTQFGKPVTLSCSQTLNHNVMYWYQQKSSQAPKLLFHYYDKDFNNEADTPDNFQSRRPNTSFCFLDIRSPGLGDTAMYLCATSATGNGELFFGEGSRLTVL.

This clone showed up many times. The chain carries TRBV12-3 or TRBV12-4 and TRBJ1-3, with D tentatively TRBD1 (5 bases). The V end lost 0 bases, the J end lost 2 bases, and 8 bases lay between the germline ends. The CDR3 spans 15 residues. The CDR3 is CASSLAAGPGNTIYF. The CDR3 region has the DNA TGTGCCAGCAGTTTAGCTGCAGGGCCTGGAAACACCATATATTTT.

Ten or more counts support this clone. The chain links TRBV20-1 to TRBJ1-2, with TRBD1 identical over 7 bases. CDR3 size: 12 residues. Germline lookup yields CDR1 DFQATT and CDR2 SNEGSKA (reference sequence). Trimming took 2 bases from V and 8 from J; bases not matched to a gene: 5. The CDR3 DNA reads as TGCAGTGCTAGACAGGGGGTCAGGGGCTACACCTTC. Translating gives CSARQGVRGYTF.

Many counts were recorded for this clone. The J gene is TRBJ2-7, the V gene TRBV28; a possible D gene is TRBD2 (6 bases). Germline lookup yields CDR1 MDHEN and CDR2 SYDVKM. The length of the CDR3 is 14 residues. Trimming took 4 bases from V and 3 from J, leaving 13 bases between them. The DNA for the CDR3 is TGTGCCAGCAGTTCCGGCGGAGGGTTCTACGAGCAGTACTTC. It specifies CASSSGGGFYEQYF.

This clone has at least ten counts. J is TRBJ1-1 and V is TRBV6-1, with D possibly TRBD1 on 5 matching bases. CDR3 size: 14 residues. From germline, CDR1 is MNHNS and CDR2 SASEGT. The ends were cut back, 7 bases at V and 4 bases at J, with 16 bases in the middle. The CDR3 nucleotides read TGTGCCAGCAAGACGGGACGTGGGTCCACTGAAGCTTTCTTT. Encoded protein: CASKTGRGSTEAFF.

This chain links TRBV10-1 with TRBJ2-1; no firm D call. CDR3 size: 18 residues. CDR1 is WNHNN, CDR2 SYGVQD, per germline (reference sequence). The germline V and J ends were trimmed by 3 bases and 0 bases, with 18 bases remaining between them. The CDR3 loop is CASSDSRHGSSSYNEQFF. The CDR3 DNA follows: TGCGCCAGCAGTGACTCTAGACATGGAAGTAGCTCCTACAATGAGCAGTTCTTC.

At least ten counts were recorded for this clone. The rearrangement uses TRBV11-2 and TRBJ2-7; D not resolved. CDR1 and CDR2 from the germline V gene are SGHAT and FQNNGV. Trimming shortened V by 5 bases and J by 6 bases, and 17 bases separated the two germline ends. This CDR3 contains 14 residues. The CDR3 DNA reads as TGTGCCAGCAGCCCGCTTGCTGCCCTGGGCGAGCAGTACTTC. Translation: CASSPLAALGEQYF.

This clone has only a few counts. This sequence joins TRBV5-1 and TRBJ2-5; 8 positions agree with TRBD2. Germline V gene data show CDR1 as SGHRS and CDR2 as YFSETQ. Unmatched junction bases numbered 13, after V lost 4 bases and J lost 2 bases. CDR3 length: 17 amino acids. The CDR3 loop is CASSLGMGAGEQETQYF. The CDR3 region has the DNA TGCGCCAGCAGCCTTGGAATGGGAGCGGGGGAACAAGAGACCCAGTACTTC.

This clone was detected ten times or more. This chain connects TRBV20-1 to TRBJ1-2; D call uncertain. This CDR3 is built from 13 residues. Germline CDR1 reads DFQATT; CDR2 reads SNEGSKA (reference sequence). V lost 3 bases and J lost 3, with 11 bases in between. The CDR3 region has the DNA TGCAGTGCTAGTCAGGTGGACGACTATGGCTACACCTTC. Translation: CSASQVDDYGYTF.

This clone was recorded many times. CDR3 in DNA: TGCGCCAGCAGCCAAGAAGGAGTCGGAGCCTACGAGCAGTACTTC. Translation: CASSQEGVGAYEQYF. This chain uses TRBV4-1 with TRBJ2-7; no clear D. Trimming took 0 bases from V and 2 from J, leaving 11 bases between them. The CDR3 contains 15 residues. Germline V gives CDR1 MGHRA, CDR2 YSYEKL.

With regard to this clone: A much larger clone lies a single base off, so this may be a read error. Distinct nucleotide sequences in the sample also encode this CDR3. The rearrangement uses TRBV6-4 and TRBJ2-3; TRBD2 matches at 8 bases. Trimming removed 5 bases from V and 4 bases from J; junction bases left unmatched: 5. Germline V CDR1 and CDR2: MRHNA, SNTAGT. CDR3 size: 14 residues. The CDR3 here is CASSTSGESDTQYF. The CDR3 nucleotides are TGTGCCAGCAGTACTAGCGGTGAGTCAGATACGCAGTATTTT.

This clone was seen many times. The chain is built from TRBV6-1 and TRBJ1-4; 7 bases align to TRBD1. Trimming at V came to 5 bases and at J to 3 bases, leaving 6 bases not matched to a gene. There are 15 residues in the CDR3. Germline values: CDR1 MNHNS, CDR2 SASEGT. CDR3 amino acids: CASSPDRASNEKLFF. CDR3 sequence (DNA): TGTGCCAGCAGTCCCGACAGGGCCTCTAATGAAAAACTGTTTTTT.

This clone was detected ten times or more. The V gene is TRBV6-1, the J gene TRBJ2-2; 10 positions agree with TRBD2. This CDR3 has 15 amino acids. CDR1 is MNHNS and CDR2 is SASEGT in the germline V gene. V trimming: 6 bases; J trimming: 3 bases; junction bases outside the gene matches: 4. The CDR3 loop reads CASSGTSDYTGELFF. In nucleotides, the CDR3 is TGTGCCAGCAGCGGGACTAGCGATTACACCGGGGAGCTGTTTTTT.

In this sample, this clone turned up many times. CDR3 loop: CASRAERAYLFF. In DNA form, the CDR3 reads TGTGCCAGTCGGGCGGAGAGGGCCTATTTGTTCTTC. The V gene is TRBV2, the J gene TRBJ2-1; TRBD2 might be the D (5 bases). From germline, CDR1 is SNHLY and CDR2 FYNNEI. The CDR3 length is 12 residues. The V gene lost 9 bases and the J gene lost 15 bases, with 21 bases spanning the gap.

The rearrangement links TRBV6-1 to TRBJ1-5; the D gene is possibly TRBD1 (5 bases). CDR1 is MNHNS, CDR2 SASEGT, per germline. V lost 5 bases and J 6 bases, leaving 20 bases between the germline ends. The CDR3 covers 16 residues. Here the CDR3 reads CASSPPRRVLGQPQHF. The CDR3 nucleotides are TGTGCCAGCAGTCCCCCCCGCAGGGTTCTGGGTCAGCCCCAGCATTTT.

This clone was recorded only once. Possible read error: a much larger clone is one base away. The chain couples TRBV5-1 to TRBJ1-1, with D tentatively TRBD1 (5 bases). The CDR3 has 14 amino acids. Trimming shortened V by 2 bases and J by 0 bases, and 8 bases separated the two germline ends. Germline-derived CDR1 and CDR2 are SGHRS and YFSETQ. This CDR3 is CASSLGTMNTEAFF. CDR3 coding DNA: TGCGCCAGCAGCTTAGGGACGATGAACACTGAAGCTTTCTTT.

This clone was detected ten times or more. The chain employs TRBV4-1 and TRBJ1-2, with D perhaps matching TRBD1 (6 bases). Deletions cut 1 base from V and 4 bases from J, with 16 bases between. Germline V gene sequence: CDR1 MGHRA, CDR2 YSYEKL. CDR3 length: 16 residues. Written as DNA, the CDR3 is TGCGCCAGCAGCCAAGCGGAGGGGGATTTCTTCTATGGCTACACCTTC. It codes for CASSQAEGDFFYGYTF.

This clone was counted only a few times. A single base separates this from a much larger clone, so it may be a read error. The same CDR3 arises from other DNA sequences in this sample as well. This sequence joins TRBV10-1 and TRBJ2-1; TRBD1 might be the D (5 bases). CDR1 WNHNN and CDR2 SYGVQD come from the germline V gene (reference sequence). The CDR3 spans 15 residues. Between the trimmed V and J ends, which lost 6 bases and 8 bases, there was a span of 20 bases. Here the CDR3 DNA reads TGCGCCAGCAGCGAATGGGGCCTCTCGAGTGATGAGCAGTTCTTC. This sequence encodes CASSEWGLSSDEQFF.

Many counts were recorded for this clone. The rearrangement links TRBV27 to TRBJ2-1, with 9 bases matching TRBD2. J gave up 10 bases and V 7 bases, and 14 bases lay outside the gene matches. Germline CDR1 reads MNHEY; CDR2 reads SMNVEV (reference sequence). The CDR3 has 15 amino acids. The CDR3: CASTREGTLGREQFF. The DNA for the CDR3 is TGTGCCAGCACGCGGGAGGGTACCCTAGGGAGAGAGCAGTTCTTC.

In this sample, this clone turned up many times. J is TRBJ1-1 and V is TRBV6-1, with 9 bases identical to TRBD1. The germline V gene encodes CDR1 MNHNS and CDR2 SASEGT. The CDR3 is made up of 15 amino acids. V shed 3 bases and J 9 bases; nucleotides not matched to a gene: 11. CDR3 nucleotide sequence: TGTGCCAGCAGTGATCTAACTAACGACAGGGGGAAAGCTTTCTTT. Protein: CASSDLTNDRGKAFF.

This clone was recorded at least ten times. The V call is TRBV18, the J call TRBJ1-1, with a weak D call TRBD1 (5 bases). Trimming left V 4 bases short and J 3 bases short, with 12 bases between. The CDR3 runs 14 residues. The V gene's germline CDR1 is KGHSH and CDR2 LQKENI. DNA for the CDR3: TGTGCCAGCTCACAGCCTTCAGGGTACACTGAAGCTTTCTTT. It codes for CASSQPSGYTEAFF.

This clone appeared many times. The rearrangement uses TRBV20-1 and TRBJ2-7; tentatively, D is TRBD2 (6 bases). Germline values: CDR1 DFQATT, CDR2 SNEGSKA (reference sequence). V was shortened by 0 bases and J by 4 bases, with 19 bases between the two germline ends. The CDR3 runs to 16 residues. The CDR3 loop is CSARDASTGERYEQYF. CDR3 nucleotides: TGCAGTGCTAGAGATGCCTCAACGGGGGAACGTTACGAGCAGTACTTC.

For this clone: This may arise from a read error, as a much more abundant clone is one base away. J is TRBJ2-5 and V is TRBV5-5; D not resolved. V lost 3 bases to trimming and J lost 5 bases, with 11 bases between them. CDR3 length: 13 residues. CDR1 is SGHKS, CDR2 YYEKEE, per germline (reference sequence). As DNA, the CDR3 is TGTGCCAGCAGCTCGACCCCCTCGGAGACCCAGTACTTC. As protein: CASSSTPSETQYF.

At least ten counts were recorded for this clone. The chain combines TRBV6-2 or TRBV6-3 with TRBJ2-1; 12 bases are a match to TRBD2. Per the germline V gene, CDR1 is MNHEY and CDR2 is SVGEGT. The V and J ends lost 2 bases and 3 bases, in that order; junction bases with no gene match: 2. The length of the CDR3 is 16 residues. The CDR3 DNA follows: TGTGCCAGCAGTTACGGGACTAGCGGGCTCTACAATGAGCAGTTCTTC. Amino acids: CASSYGTSGLYNEQFF.

This clone was observed at least ten times. The V and J genes are TRBV7-8 and TRBJ1-5; D is unresolved. V dropped 0 bases and J dropped 0 bases, with 9 bases sitting between them. This CDR3 spans 16 amino acids. Germline lookup yields CDR1 SGHVS and CDR2 FQNEAQ. In nucleotides, the CDR3 is TGTGCCAGCAGCTTAGCGAGGTGGACTAGCAATCAGCCCCAGCATTTT. This encodes CASSLARWTSNQPQHF.

Many counts were recorded for this clone. This sequence joins TRBV20-1 and TRBJ2-7, with no clear D. This CDR3 region has 12 residues. The V gene lost 3 bases and the J gene lost 4 bases, with 10 bases spanning the gap. The germline gives CDR1 DFQATT, CDR2 SNEGSKA (reference sequence). DNA of the CDR3: TGCAGTGCTAGCAGTTCGTTATACGAGCAGTACTTC. Translated, it gives CSASSSLYEQYF.

This clone has at least ten counts. J is TRBJ2-3 and V is TRBV24-1, with a tentative D call TRBD2 (5 bases). CDR3 size: 12 residues. Looked up from germline, CDR1 is KGHDR and CDR2 is SFDVKD. The V and J ends lost 7 bases and 4 bases respectively, with 8 bases between them. The chain's CDR3 is CATSGEADTQYF. The CDR3 coding sequence is TGTGCCACCAGCGGGGAAGCAGATACGCAGTATTTT.